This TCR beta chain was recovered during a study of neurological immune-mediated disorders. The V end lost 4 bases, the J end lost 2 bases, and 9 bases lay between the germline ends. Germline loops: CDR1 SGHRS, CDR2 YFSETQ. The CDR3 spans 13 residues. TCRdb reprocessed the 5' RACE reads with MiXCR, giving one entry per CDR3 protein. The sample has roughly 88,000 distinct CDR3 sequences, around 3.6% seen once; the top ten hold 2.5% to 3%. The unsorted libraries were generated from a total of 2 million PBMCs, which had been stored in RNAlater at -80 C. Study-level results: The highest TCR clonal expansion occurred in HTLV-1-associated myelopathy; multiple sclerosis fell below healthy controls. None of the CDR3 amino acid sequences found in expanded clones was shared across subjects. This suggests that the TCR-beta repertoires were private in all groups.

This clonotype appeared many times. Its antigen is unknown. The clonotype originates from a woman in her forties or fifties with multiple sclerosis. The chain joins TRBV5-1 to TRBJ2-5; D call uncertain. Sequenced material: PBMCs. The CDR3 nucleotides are TGCGCCAGCAGCCCCCTCAGACAAGAGACCCAGTACTTC. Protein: CASSPLRQETQYF.